This T cell receptor (beta chain) is from a study of blood T cells in healthy people across ages. Together with a sample-barcoded 5' primer, a J-beta primer mix was included in a second PCR lasting about 6 to 12 cycles. TCRdb recomputed calls from the 5' RACE reads with MiXCR, one row per CDR3 protein. The repertoire holds roughly 680,000 distinct CDR3 sequences, with 45% to 60% as singletons. Each sample gave at least 6.5 million isolated PBMCs. Trimming took 2 bases from V and 10 from J, leaving 21 bases between them. The CDR3 has 16 amino acids. The V gene's germline CDR1 is DFQATT and CDR2 SNEGSKA (reference sequence).

The sequence came from a woman of 80 years or more in good health. V is TRBV20-1 and J is TRBJ1-6; tentatively, D is TRBD1 (5 bases). The sample taken for sequencing was blood. CDR3: CSARRYSGGRGSPLHF. The CDR3, as DNA: TGCAGTGCTAGACGGTACAGCGGGGGGAGAGGCTCACCCCTCCACTTT.